Reported below is one T cell receptor beta chain. Its specificity is not known. The authors ran a second PCR of 7 to 11 cycles using a sample-barcoded 5' primer and a J-beta primer mix. MiXCR, run by TCRdb on the 5' RACE reads, gives a single entry per CDR3 protein. The table includes some 1,500,000 distinct CDR3 sequences, under 55% detected once. The data originate from a study of blood T cells in healthy people across ages. Study-wide points: Bulk PBMC profiling left naive and antigen-experienced comparisons inconclusive. Aged donors had fewer naive CD4+ cells and lower diversity than long-lived donors.

Input material: blood. The sequence was obtained from a woman between 18 and 29 years old in good health.

CDR3 protein: CSASGGGSSYNEQFF. CDR3 DNA: TGCAGTGCTAGCGGGGGCGGCAGCTCCTACAATGAGCAGTTCTTC. The rearrangement uses TRBV20-1 and TRBJ2-1; D could derive from TRBD1 or TRBD2 (6 bases each). The V gene lost 3 bases and the J gene lost 0 bases, with 12 bases spanning the gap. The germline CDR1 and CDR2 sequences are DFQATT and SNEGSKA (reference sequence). CDR3 length: 15 residues.